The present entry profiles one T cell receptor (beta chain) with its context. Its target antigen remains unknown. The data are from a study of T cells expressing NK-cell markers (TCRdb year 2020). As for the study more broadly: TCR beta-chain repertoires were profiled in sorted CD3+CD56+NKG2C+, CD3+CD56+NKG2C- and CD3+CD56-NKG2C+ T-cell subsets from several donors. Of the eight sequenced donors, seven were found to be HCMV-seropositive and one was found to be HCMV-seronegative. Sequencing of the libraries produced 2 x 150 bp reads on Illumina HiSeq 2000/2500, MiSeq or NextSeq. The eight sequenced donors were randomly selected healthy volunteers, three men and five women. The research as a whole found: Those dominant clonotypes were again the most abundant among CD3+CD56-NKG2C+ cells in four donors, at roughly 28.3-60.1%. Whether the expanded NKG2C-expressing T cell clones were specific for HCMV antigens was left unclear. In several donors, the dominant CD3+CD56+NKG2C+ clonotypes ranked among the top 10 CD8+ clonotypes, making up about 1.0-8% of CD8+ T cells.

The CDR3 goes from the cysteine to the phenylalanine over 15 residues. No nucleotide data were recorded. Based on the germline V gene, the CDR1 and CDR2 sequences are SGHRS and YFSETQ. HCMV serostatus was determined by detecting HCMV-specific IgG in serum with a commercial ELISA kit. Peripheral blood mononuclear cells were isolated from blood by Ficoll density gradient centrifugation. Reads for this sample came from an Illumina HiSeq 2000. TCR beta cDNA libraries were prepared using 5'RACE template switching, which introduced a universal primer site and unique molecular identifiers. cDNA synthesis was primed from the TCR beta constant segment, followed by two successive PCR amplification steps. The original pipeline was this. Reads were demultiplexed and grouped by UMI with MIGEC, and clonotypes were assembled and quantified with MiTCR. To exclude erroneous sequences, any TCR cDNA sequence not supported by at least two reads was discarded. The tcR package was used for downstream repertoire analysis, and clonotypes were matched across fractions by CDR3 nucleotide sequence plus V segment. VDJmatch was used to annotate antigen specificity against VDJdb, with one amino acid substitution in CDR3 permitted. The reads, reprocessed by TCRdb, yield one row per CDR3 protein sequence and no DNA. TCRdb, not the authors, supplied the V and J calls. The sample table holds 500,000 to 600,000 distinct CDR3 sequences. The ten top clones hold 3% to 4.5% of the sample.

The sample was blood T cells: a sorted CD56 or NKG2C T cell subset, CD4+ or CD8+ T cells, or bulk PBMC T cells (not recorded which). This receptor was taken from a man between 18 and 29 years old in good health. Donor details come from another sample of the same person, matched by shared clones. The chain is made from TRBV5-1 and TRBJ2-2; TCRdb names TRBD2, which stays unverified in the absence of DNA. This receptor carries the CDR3 CATRSGSGDTGELFF.